The 3 T cell receptor beta chains below all came from one sample that was sequenced in a study of blood T cell repertoires in COVID-19. Clones were sequenced by immunoSEQ multiplex PCR, and TCRdb holds only the in-frame ones, with some missing. Counted here are more than 150,000 clones, roughly 84% occurring once; the ten biggest clones make up approximately 9.8%. The sample comprised peripheral blood. The receptor source for this set is a woman at least 80 years old with acute or convalescent COVID-19.

The chain couples TRBV3-1 (or the pseudogene TRBV3-2) to TRBJ1-2, with 7 bases identical to TRBD1. CDR3 size: 13 residues. J lost 8 bases, V lost 4 bases, and 7 bases had no gene match. Per germline, CDR1 LGHDT and CDR2 YNNKEL (reference sequence). This CDR3 is CASSPRQGEGYTF. The CDR3 coding sequence is TGTGCCAGCAGCCCCCGGCAGGGGGAGGGCTACACCTTC.

The rearrangement uses TRBV24-1 and TRBJ2-7; TRBD1 matches 10 bases. The CDR3 has 15 residues. The V gene's germline CDR1 is KGHDR and CDR2 SFDVKD. The V and J ends lost 3 bases and 5 bases, in that order; junction bases with no gene match: 6. The CDR3 loop reads CATSDRRDRGNEQYF. DNA for the CDR3: TGTGCCACCAGTGATCGCCGGGACAGGGGTAACGAGCAGTACTTC.

The V gene is TRBV11-2, the J gene TRBJ2-7; no clear D. The V and J ends lost 1 base and 6 bases respectively, with 13 bases between them. Germline V gives CDR1 SGHAT, CDR2 FQNNGV. The CDR3 contains 14 residues. This CDR3 is CASSLVAGDGEQYF. The CDR3 bases are TGTGCCAGCAGCTTAGTTGCCGGAGATGGCGAGCAGTACTTC.